This entry features one T cell receptor beta chain sequence. What it recognizes is unknown. The source of the sample is a study of CD4+ T cells in melanoma. Study results and caveats: In melanoma, neoantigen-specific CD4+ T cells reportedly differed in differentiation state. A reported correlation linked neoantigen-specific CD4+ T cells to CD8+, macrophage and B cell function.

TCRdb's copy holds only in-frame clones and misses some; the assay was immunoSEQ multiplex PCR. The profile shows 12,000 to 15,000 clones, roughly 70% of them singletons. The CDR3 loop spans 15 amino acids. Germline V CDR1 and CDR2: SGDLS, YYNGEE. Trimming cost V 6 bases and J 4 bases, with 19 bases left between them. The source is a human donor with melanoma. The sample consisted of cells from a culture (not recorded whether cultured in vitro). The J gene is TRBJ1-2, the V gene TRBV9; maybe TRBD1 (5 bases). The CDR3 DNA reads TGTGCCAGCACTGGGGGGGGGAAAAGCGCCTATGGCTACACCTTC. Translated: CASTGGGKSAYGYTF.